This TCR beta chain was identified in a study of cytomegalovirus exposure and HLA in healthy donors. The study, taken as a whole, reports: Sequencing likely caused a cluster of highly shared sequence variants.

To note about this clone: The target antigen is unknown.

Use of 60 Vbeta and 13 Jbeta primers characterized the PCR. Clones were sequenced by immunoSEQ multiplex PCR, and TCRdb holds only the in-frame ones, with some missing. The sample yields 170,000 or so clones, approximately 80% seen once. The CDR3 is 15 amino acids. Germline CDR1 is LNHDA and CDR2 is SQIVND (reference sequence). Trimming left V 3 bases short and J 0 bases short, with 8 bases between. What was sequenced was PBMCs. The chain joins TRBV19 to TRBJ1-4; a possible D gene is TRBD1 (6 bases). The clonotype comes from a boy younger than 18 in good health and CMV-seronegative. The CDR3 DNA reads TGTGCCAGTAGTATCCCAGGGGCAACTAATGAAAAACTGTTTTTT. Translated, it gives CASSIPGATNEKLFF.